The T cell receptor (beta chain) described here comes from a study of CDR3 diversity in severe acne. Turning to this clonotype: This may stem from a read error, because a much larger clone lies one nucleotide away.

One entry per CDR3 protein results from TCRdb running MiXCR on the PCR reads. The profile shows around 100,000 distinct CDR3 sequences, 51% of them singletons. The V gene's germline CDR1 is SGHRS and CDR2 YFSETQ. The CDR3 sequence is 15 residues long. Sequencing used blood. The chain recombines TRBV5-1 with TRBJ2-7; TRBD2 is a possible D gene (5 bases). This TCR was sampled from a male donor with acne. CDR3: CTSSLAVGGVYEQYF. CDR3 DNA: TGCACCAGCAGCTTGGCCGTTGGAGGTGTCTACGAGCAGTACTTC.